These 7 T cell receptor beta chains came from one sample sequenced in a study of shared clonotypes between healthy human individuals. Using immunoSEQ multiplex PCR, the repertoire was profiled, and TCRdb retains in-frame clones only, with some absent. The top ten hold 0.13% to 0.15% of the sample, which has millions of clones, roughly nine tenths seen once. The specimen sequenced was naive CD4+ T cells sorted from blood. The subset was: CD45RA+ positively selected. The receptors here all came from a man younger than 30 in good health.

This chain connects TRBV5-1 to TRBJ2-7; 9 positions agree with TRBD2. The CDR3 consists of 15 residues. CDR1 and CDR2 (germline): SGHRS, YFSETQ. V dropped 4 bases and J dropped 6; count of bases not matched to a gene: 11. For the CDR3, the DNA is TGCGCCAGCAGCGGATCCGGGCCAGCGGGGGGCGAGCAGTACTTC. Protein: CASSGSGPAGGEQYF.

The chain is built from TRBV27 and TRBJ2-7; D unclear. The germline CDR1 and CDR2 sequences are MNHEY and SMNVEV (reference sequence). Trimming left V 6 bases short and J 0 bases short, with 15 bases between. The CDR3 spans 15 residues. Written as DNA, the CDR3 is TGTGCCAGCAGCTACGATTTTCGCAACTCCTACGAGCAGTACTTC. It is translated as CASSYDFRNSYEQYF.

The rearrangement uses TRBV10-3 and TRBJ2-7, with D perhaps assigned TRBD1 or TRBD2 (5 bases each). Germline-derived CDR1 and CDR2 are ENHRY and SYGVKD. Trimming removed 2 bases at V and 7 bases at J, with 9 bases between. The CDR3 sequence is 12 residues long. Here the CDR3 reads CAISETRQEQYF. The CDR3 nucleotides are TGTGCCATCAGTGAGACTAGACAGGAGCAGTACTTC.

V and J are TRBV6-5 and TRBJ2-1; D uncertain. Trimming left V 4 bases short and J 4 bases short, with 11 bases between. There are 14 residues in the CDR3. CDR1 and CDR2 from the germline V gene are MNHEY and SVGAGI. CDR3 sequence reads: CASSFSTAYNEQFF. CDR3 DNA: TGTGCCAGCAGTTTTAGCACCGCGTACAATGAGCAGTTCTTC.

V gene TRBV7-8 combines with J gene TRBJ1-4, with D possibly matching TRBD1 (5 bases). The V gene's germline CDR1 is SGHVS and CDR2 FQNEAQ. V was pared by 1 base and J by 3 bases, with 15 bases between. The CDR3 consists of 17 residues. The CDR3: CASSLGMMGGANEKLFF. CDR3 coding DNA: TGTGCCAGCAGCTTAGGGATGATGGGGGGAGCTAATGAAAAACTGTTTTTT.

The V and J genes are TRBV7-9 and TRBJ1-1; possible D gene TRBD1, 6 bases. The CDR3 has 13 residues. Trimming removed 5 bases at V and 1 base at J, with 8 bases between. The germline V gene encodes CDR1 SEHNR and CDR2 FQNEAQ (reference sequence). The CDR3 region is CASSVTGNTEAFF. CDR3 sequence (DNA): TGTGCCAGCAGCGTGACAGGGAACACTGAAGCTTTCTTT.

The chain has TRBV10-1 and TRBJ1-6; D is possibly TRBD1 (5 bases). The germline gives CDR1 WNHNN, CDR2 SYGVQD (reference sequence). The CDR3 length is 15 residues. Trimming removed 2 bases at V and 6 bases at J, with 11 bases between. The CDR3 sequence is CASSEGAAINSPLHF. The CDR3 DNA sequence: TGCGCCAGCAGTGAGGGGGCGGCGATTAATTCACCCCTCCACTTT.